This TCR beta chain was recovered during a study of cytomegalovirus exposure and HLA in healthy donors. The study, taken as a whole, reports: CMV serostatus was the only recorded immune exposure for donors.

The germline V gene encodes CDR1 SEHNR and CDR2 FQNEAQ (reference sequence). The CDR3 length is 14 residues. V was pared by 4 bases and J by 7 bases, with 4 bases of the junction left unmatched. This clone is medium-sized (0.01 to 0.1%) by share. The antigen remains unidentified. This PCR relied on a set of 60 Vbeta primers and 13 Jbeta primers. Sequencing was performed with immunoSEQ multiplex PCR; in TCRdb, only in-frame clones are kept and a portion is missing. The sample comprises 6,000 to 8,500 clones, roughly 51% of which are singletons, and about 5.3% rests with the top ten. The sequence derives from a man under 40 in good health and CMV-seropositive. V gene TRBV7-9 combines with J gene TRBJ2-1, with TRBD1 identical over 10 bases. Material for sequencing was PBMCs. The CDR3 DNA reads TGTGCCAGCAGCTGGACAGGGGGATTGAATGAGCAGTTCTTC. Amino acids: CASSWTGGLNEQFF.